This T cell receptor (beta chain) was profiled in a study of cytomegalovirus exposure and HLA in healthy donors. Germline CDR1 SEHNR, CDR2 FQNEAQ (reference sequence). The CDR3 sequence is 11 residues long. Deletions cut 4 bases from V and 7 bases from J, with 8 bases between. Primers: 60 Vbeta forward and 13 Jbeta reverse. Only in-frame clones appear in the TCRdb table, and some are missing; sequencing was by immunoSEQ multiplex PCR. Among some 160,000 clones listed, 65% to 85% were seen once. The sequence derives from a woman aged 18-29 years in good health and CMV-seronegative. V usage is TRBV7-9 and J usage is TRBJ2-7, with a tentative D call TRBD1 (5 bases). What was sequenced was PBMCs. As DNA, the CDR3 is TGTGCCAGCAGCTATCAGGGAGAGCAGTACTTC. Translation: CASSYQGEQYF.